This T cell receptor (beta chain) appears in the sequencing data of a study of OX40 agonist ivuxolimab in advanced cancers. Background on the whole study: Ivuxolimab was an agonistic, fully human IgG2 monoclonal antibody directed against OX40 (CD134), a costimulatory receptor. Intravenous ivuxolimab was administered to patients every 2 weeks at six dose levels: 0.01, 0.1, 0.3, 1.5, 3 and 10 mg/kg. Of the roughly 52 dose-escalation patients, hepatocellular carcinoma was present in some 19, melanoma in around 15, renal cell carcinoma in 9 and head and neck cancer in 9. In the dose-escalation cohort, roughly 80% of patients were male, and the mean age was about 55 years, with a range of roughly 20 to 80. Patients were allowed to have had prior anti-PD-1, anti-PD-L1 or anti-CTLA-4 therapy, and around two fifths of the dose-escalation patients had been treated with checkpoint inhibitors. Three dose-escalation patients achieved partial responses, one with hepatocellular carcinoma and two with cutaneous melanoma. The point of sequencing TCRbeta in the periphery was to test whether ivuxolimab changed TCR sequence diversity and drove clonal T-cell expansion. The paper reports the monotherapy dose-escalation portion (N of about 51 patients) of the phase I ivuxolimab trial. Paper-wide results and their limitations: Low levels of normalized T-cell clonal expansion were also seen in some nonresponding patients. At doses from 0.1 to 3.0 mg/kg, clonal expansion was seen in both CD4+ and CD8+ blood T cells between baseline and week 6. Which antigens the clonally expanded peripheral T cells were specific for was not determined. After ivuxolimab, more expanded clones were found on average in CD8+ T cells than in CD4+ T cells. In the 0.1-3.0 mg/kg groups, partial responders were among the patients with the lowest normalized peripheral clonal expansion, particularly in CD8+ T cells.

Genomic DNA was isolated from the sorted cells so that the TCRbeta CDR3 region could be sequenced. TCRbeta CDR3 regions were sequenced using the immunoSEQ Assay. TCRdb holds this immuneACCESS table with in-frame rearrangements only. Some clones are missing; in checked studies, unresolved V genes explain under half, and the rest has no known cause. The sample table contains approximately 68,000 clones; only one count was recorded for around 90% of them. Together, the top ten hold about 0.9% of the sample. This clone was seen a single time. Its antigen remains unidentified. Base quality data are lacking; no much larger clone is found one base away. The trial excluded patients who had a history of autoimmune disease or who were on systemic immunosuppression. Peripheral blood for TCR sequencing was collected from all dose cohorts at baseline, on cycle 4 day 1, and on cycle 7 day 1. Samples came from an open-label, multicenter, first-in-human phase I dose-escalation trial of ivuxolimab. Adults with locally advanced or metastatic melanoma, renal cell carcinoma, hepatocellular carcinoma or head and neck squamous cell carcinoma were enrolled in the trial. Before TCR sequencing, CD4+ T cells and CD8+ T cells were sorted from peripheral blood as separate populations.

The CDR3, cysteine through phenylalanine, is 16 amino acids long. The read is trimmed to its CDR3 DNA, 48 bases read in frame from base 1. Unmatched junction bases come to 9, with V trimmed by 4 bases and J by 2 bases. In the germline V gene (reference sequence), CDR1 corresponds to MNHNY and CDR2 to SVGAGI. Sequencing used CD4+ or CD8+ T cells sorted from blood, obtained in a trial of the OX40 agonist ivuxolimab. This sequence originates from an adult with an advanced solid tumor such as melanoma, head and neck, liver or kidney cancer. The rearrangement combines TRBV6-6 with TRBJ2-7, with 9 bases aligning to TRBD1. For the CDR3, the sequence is CASSSNPGQGPYEQYF. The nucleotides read TGTGCCAGCAGTTCAAATCCGGGACAGGGACCCTACGAGCAGTACTTC.